Below are 16 T cell receptor beta chains sequenced from a single sample in a study of T cells expressing NK-cell markers. For each CDR3 protein, TCRdb gives one entry from its re-call of the 5' RACE reads, without DNA. This listing includes a few hundred thousand distinct CDR3 sequences. Sequenced input: blood T cells: a sorted CD56 or NKG2C T cell subset, CD4+ or CD8+ T cells, or bulk PBMC T cells (not recorded which). These TCRs come from a man aged 18-75 years in good health.

The V gene is TRBV6-2 or TRBV6-3, the J gene TRBJ2-1. Germline lookup yields CDR1 MNHEY and CDR2 SVGEGT. This CDR3 comprises 14 residues. This CDR3 is CASLGWNSYNEQFF.

The chain has TRBV12-3 or TRBV12-4 and TRBJ2-3; the TCRdb D gene call, TRBD2, has no DNA to confirm it. The CDR3 totals 16 residues. This CDR3 reads CASSPRGALGTDTQYF.

The chain has TRBV6-5 and TRBJ1-2; the D call from TCRdb, TRBD1, cannot be confirmed without DNA. The CDR3 loop spans 15 amino acids. Germline-derived CDR1 and CDR2 are MNHEY and SVGAGI. CDR3 residues: CASSYPAGAGYGYTF.

V and J are TRBV14 and TRBJ2-5; the D gene TCRdb calls, TRBD2, cannot be checked with no DNA. The CDR3 covers 17 residues. Germline CDR1 SGHDN, CDR2 FVKESK. CDR3 in amino acids: CASSQGEQAGGRETQYF.

The chain links TRBV10-3 to TRBJ2-3; the TCRdb D gene call, TRBD1, has no DNA to confirm it. From germline, CDR1 is ENHRY and CDR2 SYGVKD. There are 13 residues in the CDR3. The CDR3 loop reads CAISESGAYTQYF.

The chain employs TRBV4-1 and TRBJ2-1; without DNA, the TCRdb call of TRBD1 cannot be checked. Looked up from germline, CDR1 is MGHRA and CDR2 is YSYEKL. This CDR3 contains 16 residues. The CDR3: CASSRLGGGLQDEQFF.

The CDR3 protein is CASSFSGEAFF. This chain links TRBV12-3 or TRBV12-4 with TRBJ1-1. The CDR3 runs 11 residues.

The V call is TRBV28, the J call TRBJ2-3. CDR1 and CDR2 from the germline V gene are MDHEN and SYDVKM. The CDR3 has 12 residues. CDR3 in amino acids: CASSLSWWGQYF.

The gene calls are TRBV6-1 and TRBJ2-2; without DNA, the TCRdb call of TRBD1 cannot be checked. The CDR3 is 15 amino acids. Germline V gene sequence: CDR1 MNHNS, CDR2 SASEGT. CDR3: CASRKGQGGTGELFF.

The CDR3 here is CASSFGATRNTEAFF. This chain links TRBV5-1 with TRBJ1-1. Germline V lookup: CDR1 SGHRS, CDR2 YFSETQ. This CDR3 contains 15 residues.

The chain has TRBV2 and TRBJ2-1; TCRdb indicates TRBD2, and absent DNA this call remains unverified. Germline V gene data show CDR1 as SNHLY and CDR2 as FYNNEI. The CDR3 runs 16 residues. CDR3 protein: CASSEVRAIRGNEQFF.

The V call is TRBV6-1, the J call TRBJ2-2; there is no DNA to check the TCRdb D call of TRBD1. Germline V gene lookup returns CDR1 MNHNS and CDR2 SASEGT. The CDR3 sequence is 15 residues long. The CDR3: CATSPGTGGTGELFF.

V gene TRBV5-1 combines with J gene TRBJ1-1; the TCRdb D gene call, TRBD1, has no DNA to confirm it. The CDR3 is made up of 15 amino acids. Germline V gene data show CDR1 as SGHRS and CDR2 as YFSETQ. The CDR3 region is CASRKQGVGVTEAFF. Supplemented by reference TRBV5-1 and TRBJ1-1, the full variable domain reads KAGVTQTPRYLIKTRGQQVTLSCSPISGHRSVSWYQQTPGQGLQFLFEYFSETQRNKGNFPGRFSGRQFSNSRSEMNVSTLELGDSALYLCASRKQGVGVTEAFFGQGTRLTVV.

This sequence joins TRBV11-2 and TRBJ2-3; TCRdb gives TRBD2 as the D gene, but with no DNA this cannot be confirmed. Germline V gene sequence: CDR1 SGHAT, CDR2 FQNNGV. The CDR3 runs to 16 residues. The chain's CDR3 is CASSLGRLHGADTQYF.

The chain has TRBV27 and TRBJ1-1. The CDR3 runs 17 residues. Germline V CDR1 and CDR2: MNHEY, SMNVEV (reference sequence). The CDR3 region is CASSSNLGRTADTEAFF.

The chain links TRBV2 to TRBJ2-5; TCRdb names TRBD2, which stays unverified in the absence of DNA. This CDR3 is built from 14 residues. Looked up from germline, CDR1 is SNHLY and CDR2 is FYNNEI. The CDR3 protein is CASTLAGVQETQYF.